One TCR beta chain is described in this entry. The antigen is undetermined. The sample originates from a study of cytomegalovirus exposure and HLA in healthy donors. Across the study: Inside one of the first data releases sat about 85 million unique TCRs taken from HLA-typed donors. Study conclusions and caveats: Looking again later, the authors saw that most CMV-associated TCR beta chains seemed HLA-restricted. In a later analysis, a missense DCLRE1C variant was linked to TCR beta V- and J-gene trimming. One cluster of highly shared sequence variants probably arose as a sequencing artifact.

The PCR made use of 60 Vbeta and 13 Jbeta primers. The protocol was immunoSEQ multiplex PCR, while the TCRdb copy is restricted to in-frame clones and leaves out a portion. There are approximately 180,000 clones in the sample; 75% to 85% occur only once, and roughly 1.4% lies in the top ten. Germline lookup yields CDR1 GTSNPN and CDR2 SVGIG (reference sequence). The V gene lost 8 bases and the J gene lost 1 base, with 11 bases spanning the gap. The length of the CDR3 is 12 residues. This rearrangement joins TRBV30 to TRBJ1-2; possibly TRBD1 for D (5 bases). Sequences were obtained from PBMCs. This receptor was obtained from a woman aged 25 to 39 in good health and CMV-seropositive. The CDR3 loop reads CAADRFNYGYTF. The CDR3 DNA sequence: TGTGCCGCCGACAGATTTAACTATGGCTACACCTTC.